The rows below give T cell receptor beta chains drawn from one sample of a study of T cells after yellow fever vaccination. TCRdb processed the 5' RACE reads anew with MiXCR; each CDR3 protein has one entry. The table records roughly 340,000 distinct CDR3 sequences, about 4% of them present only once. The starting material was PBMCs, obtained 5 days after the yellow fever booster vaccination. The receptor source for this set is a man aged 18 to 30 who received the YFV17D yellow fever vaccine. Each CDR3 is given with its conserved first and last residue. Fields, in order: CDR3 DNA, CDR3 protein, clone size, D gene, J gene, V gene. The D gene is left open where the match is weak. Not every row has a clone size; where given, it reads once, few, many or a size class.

DNA: TGTGCCAGCAGCTTAAGTACAGGGAATCTTCAGCCCCAGCATTTT
CDR3: CASSLSTGNLQPQHF
size: NA
D: NA
J: TRBJ1-5
V: TRBV7-2

DNA: TGTGCCAGCAGCCCCGGAAGGTCTCGGTGGGGAGATACGCAGTATTTT
CDR3: CASSPGRSRWGDTQYF
size: many
D: NA
J: TRBJ2-3
V: TRBV7-2

DNA: TGCAGTGCTAGAGAACGGGGGCTAGCCGACCCCTACGAGCAGTACTTC
CDR3: CSARERGLADPYEQYF
size: NA
D: NA
J: TRBJ2-7
V: TRBV20-1

DNA: TGTGCCAGCAGTTACACACGGGCCGGGGGGACCGGGGAGCTGTTTTTT
CDR3: CASSYTRAGGTGELFF
size: few
D: TRBD2
J: TRBJ2-2
V: TRBV6-5

DNA: TGTGCCAGCAGCGAAAGGGCTTCCACCGGGGAGCTGTTTTTT
CDR3: CASSERASTGELFF
size: NA
D: NA
J: TRBJ2-2
V: TRBV7-9

DNA: TGTGCCAGCAGCACCTCTAGCGGTACCTACAATGAGCAGTTCTTC
CDR3: CASSTSSGTYNEQFF
size: few
D: TRBD2
J: TRBJ2-1
V: TRBV7-8

DNA: TGTGCCAGCAGTGATAGGACTAGCGGGGGTGTGGCAGCGCAGTATTTT
CDR3: CASSDRTSGGVAAQYF
size: few
D: TRBD2
J: TRBJ2-3
V: TRBV11-2

DNA: TGCAGCGTTGAAAGCCTAACCCCCACTGAAGCTTTCTTT
CDR3: CSVESLTPTEAFF
size: many
D: NA
J: TRBJ1-1
V: TRBV29-1

DNA: TGTGCCAGCAGCCGGACGACAGGGGATCCCGGGGAGCTGTTTTTT
CDR3: CASSRTTGDPGELFF
size: NA
D: TRBD1
J: TRBJ2-2
V: TRBV4-2

DNA: TGCGCCAGCAGCCCCGGAAATATCGAAAAACTGTTTTTT
CDR3: CASSPGNIEKLFF
size: few
D: NA
J: TRBJ1-4
V: TRBV5-1

DNA: TGTGCCAGCAGTTTATACAGGAAGGACAATGAGCAGTTCTTC
CDR3: CASSLYRKDNEQFF
size: few
D: NA
J: TRBJ2-1
V: TRBV12-3/TRBV12-4

DNA: TGTGCCAGCAGCTATTACGGGCAGCCCCAGCATTTT
CDR3: CASSYYGQPQHF
size: NA
D: NA
J: TRBJ1-5
V: TRBV5-8

DNA: TGCAGCGTTGAAGGGGGGGCAGGTGGCTCTCGTGGGGCCAACGTCCTGACTTTC
CDR3: CSVEGGAGGSRGANVLTF
size: few
D: NA
J: TRBJ2-6
V: TRBV29-1

DNA: TGCGCCAGCAGCCTTCGGACCCTCGCGGGAGATACGCAGTATTTT
CDR3: CASSLRTLAGDTQYF
size: NA
D: NA
J: TRBJ2-3
V: TRBV4-1

DNA: TGCAGTGCTTTGCCTACCGGGACAGGGGGATACGAGCAGTACTTC
CDR3: CSALPTGTGGYEQYF
size: NA
D: TRBD1
J: TRBJ2-7
V: TRBV20-1

DNA: TGCGCCAGCAGCGGGGGGGCACACACAGATACGCAGTATTTT
CDR3: CASSGGAHTDTQYF
size: many
D: NA
J: TRBJ2-3
V: TRBV5-1

DNA: TGTGCCAGCAGCTTAGGAGGCAGGGGACCCTACACCTTC
CDR3: CASSLGGRGPYTF
size: few
D: NA
J: TRBJ1-2
V: TRBV7-9

DNA: TGCAGTGCTAGATCCCGACTAGCGGGATCCTACAATGAGCAGTTCTTC
CDR3: CSARSRLAGSYNEQFF
size: few
D: TRBD2
J: TRBJ2-1
V: TRBV20-1

DNA: TGTGCCAGCAGACGCGACAGTGATACGCAGTATTTT
CDR3: CASRRDSDTQYF
size: many
D: NA
J: TRBJ2-3
V: TRBV6-5

DNA: TGCGCCAGCAGCCTCAAAATAGCGGGGCGCACAGATACGCAGTATTTT
CDR3: CASSLKIAGRTDTQYF
size: many
D: TRBD2
J: TRBJ2-3
V: TRBV5-1

DNA: TGTGCCAGCAGACCCCTAGTGAGGGCTCAAGAGACCCAGTACTTC
CDR3: CASRPLVRAQETQYF
size: many
D: NA
J: TRBJ2-5
V: TRBV6-5

DNA: TGTGCCAGCACCGCCCGCCGGGACGGGGAAGAGACCCAGTACTTC
CDR3: CASTARRDGEETQYF
size: many
D: NA
J: TRBJ2-5
V: TRBV7-2

DNA: TGTGCCAGCAGCCCAAGGACCGGGACTGAAGAGACCCAGTACTTC
CDR3: CASSPRTGTEETQYF
size: many
D: NA
J: TRBJ2-5
V: TRBV7-9

DNA: TGCAGTGCTATCGGCGGCTATCAGCCCCAGCATTTT
CDR3: CSAIGGYQPQHF
size: NA
D: NA
J: TRBJ1-5
V: TRBV20-1

DNA: TGCAGTGCTAGAGATCTTGCCGGGGAGTCCTACGAGCAGTACTTC
CDR3: CSARDLAGESYEQYF
size: NA
D: NA
J: TRBJ2-7
V: TRBV20-1

DNA: TGTGCCAGCAGGTTGACTAATTACTACGAGCAGTACTTC
CDR3: CASRLTNYYEQYF
size: few
D: NA
J: TRBJ2-7
V: TRBV6-5

DNA: TGTGCCAGCACCCGAAGCTCGAACACCGGGGAGCTGTTTTTT
CDR3: CASTRSSNTGELFF
size: NA
D: NA
J: TRBJ2-2
V: TRBV7-3

DNA: TGCGCCAGCAGCTTGGGATGGGGGGCCTACGAGCAGTACTTC
CDR3: CASSLGWGAYEQYF
size: many
D: NA
J: TRBJ2-7
V: TRBV5-1

DNA: TGTGCCAGCAGTTACTCGAAGGGACACTCCTACAATGAGCAGTTCTTC
CDR3: CASSYSKGHSYNEQFF
size: NA
D: NA
J: TRBJ2-1
V: TRBV6-5

DNA: TGTGCCAGCAGTTACAGGACAGATTACAATGAGCAGTTCTTC
CDR3: CASSYRTDYNEQFF
size: few
D: NA
J: TRBJ2-1
V: TRBV6-2/TRBV6-3

DNA: TGTGCCAGTAGTAGGCTAGCGGGGAAAGTCTACGAGCAGTACTTC
CDR3: CASSRLAGKVYEQYF
size: NA
D: TRBD2
J: TRBJ2-7
V: TRBV19

DNA: TGTGCCAGCTCACCGACTAGCGGCCAAGAGACCCAGTACTTC
CDR3: CASSPTSGQETQYF
size: many
D: TRBD2
J: TRBJ2-5
V: TRBV18

DNA: TGTGCCACCCACCGGGAAAGGGTCTTTGGTAATGAGCAGTTCTTC
CDR3: CATHRERVFGNEQFF
size: few
D: NA
J: TRBJ2-1
V: TRBV12-3/TRBV12-4

DNA: TGTGCCAGCAGCTATTTGACCGGTGGTCACAATGAGCAGTTCTTC
CDR3: CASSYLTGGHNEQFF
size: many
D: NA
J: TRBJ2-1
V: TRBV12-3/TRBV12-4

DNA: TGTGCCATCAGCAGGGCCAGCACAGATACGCAGTATTTT
CDR3: CAISRASTDTQYF
size: NA
D: NA
J: TRBJ2-3
V: TRBV10-3

DNA: TGCAGCGTTGACAGCCTTAACTATGGCTACACCTTC
CDR3: CSVDSLNYGYTF
size: NA
D: NA
J: TRBJ1-2
V: TRBV29-1

DNA: TGTGCCAGCAGTTTAGGGAAAGTCTTCTACACCTTC
CDR3: CASSLGKVFYTF
size: many
D: NA
J: TRBJ1-2
V: TRBV27

DNA: TGCGCCAGCAGCCCCGCGGTCGGGGACCGACACGATTCACCCCTCCACTTT
CDR3: CASSPAVGDRHDSPLHF
size: many
D: NA
J: TRBJ1-6
V: TRBV4-3

DNA: TGTGCCAGCAGCTTAGATCCAGGGGGCACCACTGAAGCTTTCTTT
CDR3: CASSLDPGGTTEAFF
size: few
D: TRBD1
J: TRBJ1-1
V: TRBV7-2

DNA: TGCGCCAGCAGCTCGGGAGCCCTCAACACCGGGGAGCTGTTTTTT
CDR3: CASSSGALNTGELFF
size: many
D: NA
J: TRBJ2-2
V: TRBV5-1

DNA: TGTGCCAGTAACCATGGTAGAGGCAGTAATCAGCCCCAGCATTTT
CDR3: CASNHGRGSNQPQHF
size: few
D: NA
J: TRBJ1-5
V: TRBV19

DNA: TGCAGCGCTACCGGGACAGGGTACTACAATGAGCAGTTCTTC
CDR3: CSATGTGYYNEQFF
size: NA
D: TRBD1
J: TRBJ2-1
V: TRBV29-1

DNA: TGTGCCAGCAGTTACTCACAGGGGTCCTATGGCTACACCTTC
CDR3: CASSYSQGSYGYTF
size: NA
D: TRBD1
J: TRBJ1-2
V: TRBV6-5

DNA: TGTGCCAGCAGCTTAGGGGACAGGGGGCCGGCGGAGACCCAGTACTTC
CDR3: CASSLGDRGPAETQYF
size: many
D: TRBD1
J: TRBJ2-5
V: TRBV7-2

DNA: TGTGCTAGTGGTCCACCGGCGATCACCGGAAACACCATATATTTT
CDR3: CASGPPAITGNTIYF
size: many
D: NA
J: TRBJ1-3
V: TRBV12-5

DNA: TGTGCCAGCGCGTACCTGGCAGATACGCAGTATTTT
CDR3: CASAYLADTQYF
size: few
D: NA
J: TRBJ2-3
V: TRBV27

DNA: TGTGCCAGTAGTCCTGGGGGGGGTTTGGAGCAGTTCTTC
CDR3: CASSPGGGLEQFF
size: NA
D: TRBD2
J: TRBJ2-1
V: TRBV19

DNA: TGCGCCAGCAGCCTCGGACAGGGGGCCGGTTTTTATGGCTACACCTTC
CDR3: CASSLGQGAGFYGYTF
size: NA
D: TRBD1
J: TRBJ1-2
V: TRBV4-3

DNA: TGCAGTGCTAGAAGGGGGACAGGAGGACAGACCCAGTACTTC
CDR3: CSARRGTGGQTQYF
size: many
D: TRBD1
J: TRBJ2-5
V: TRBV20-1

DNA: TGTGCCAGCAGCTTAGGACTAGCGGTCCTCAATGAGCAGTTCTTC
CDR3: CASSLGLAVLNEQFF
size: NA
D: TRBD2
J: TRBJ2-1
V: TRBV11-2

DNA: TGCGCCAGCAGGCCGACACTGGGGGATACGCAGTATTTT
CDR3: CASRPTLGDTQYF
size: NA
D: NA
J: TRBJ2-3
V: TRBV5-1

DNA: TGTGCCAGCAGCTACGGACAGGAGAGGGTTGGCTACACCTTC
CDR3: CASSYGQERVGYTF
size: NA
D: TRBD1
J: TRBJ1-2
V: TRBV6-2/TRBV6-3

DNA: TGTGCCAGCAGCCCGTTGACAGGGATCTACCCACCCCTCCACTTT
CDR3: CASSPLTGIYPPLHF
size: few
D: TRBD1
J: TRBJ1-6
V: TRBV11-2

DNA: TGTGCCAGCAGCCAACCCACAGGGGCCTATGGCTACACCTTC
CDR3: CASSQPTGAYGYTF
size: few
D: TRBD1
J: TRBJ1-2
V: TRBV11-2

DNA: TGTGCCAGCACCGGACAGGTTCTGCAGCCCCAGCATTTT
CDR3: CASTGQVLQPQHF
size: few
D: TRBD1
J: TRBJ1-5
V: TRBV12-3/TRBV12-4

DNA: TGTGCCAGCAGTTTAGGGGCAGGGAGGTACAATGAGCAGTTCTTC
CDR3: CASSLGAGRYNEQFF
size: NA
D: NA
J: TRBJ2-1
V: TRBV12-3/TRBV12-4